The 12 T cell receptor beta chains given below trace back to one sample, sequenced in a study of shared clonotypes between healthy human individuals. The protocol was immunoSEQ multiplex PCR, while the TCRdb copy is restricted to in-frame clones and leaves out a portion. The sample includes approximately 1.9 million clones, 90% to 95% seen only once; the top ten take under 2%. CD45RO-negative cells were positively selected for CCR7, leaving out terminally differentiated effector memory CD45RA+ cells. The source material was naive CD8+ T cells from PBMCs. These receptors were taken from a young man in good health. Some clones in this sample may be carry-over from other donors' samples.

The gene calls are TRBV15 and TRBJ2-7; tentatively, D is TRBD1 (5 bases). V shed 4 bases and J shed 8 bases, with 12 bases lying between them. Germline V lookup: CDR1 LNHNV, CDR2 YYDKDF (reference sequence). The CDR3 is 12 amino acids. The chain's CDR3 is CATSNDRTKQYF. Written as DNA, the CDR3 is TGTGCCACCAGCAATGACCGGACAAAGCAGTACTTC.

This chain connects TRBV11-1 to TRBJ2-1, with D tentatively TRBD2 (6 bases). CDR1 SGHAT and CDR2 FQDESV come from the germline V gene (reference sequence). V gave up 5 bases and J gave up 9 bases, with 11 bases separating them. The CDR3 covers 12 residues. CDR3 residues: CASSPSGFEQFF. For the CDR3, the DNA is TGTGCCAGCAGCCCGAGCGGGTTTGAGCAGTTCTTC. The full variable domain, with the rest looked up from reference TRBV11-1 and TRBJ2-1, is EAEVAQSPRYKITEKSQAVAFWCDPISGHATLYWYRQILGQGPELLVQFQDESVVDDSQLPKDRFSAERLKGVDSTLKIQPAELGDSAMYLCASSPSGFEQFFGPGTRLTVL.

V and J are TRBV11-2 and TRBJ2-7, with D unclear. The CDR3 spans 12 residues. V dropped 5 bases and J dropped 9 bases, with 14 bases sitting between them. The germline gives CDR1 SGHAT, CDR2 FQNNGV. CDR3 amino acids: CASSEKRALQYF. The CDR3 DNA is TGTGCCAGCAGCGAGAAACGCGCCCTGCAGTACTTC.

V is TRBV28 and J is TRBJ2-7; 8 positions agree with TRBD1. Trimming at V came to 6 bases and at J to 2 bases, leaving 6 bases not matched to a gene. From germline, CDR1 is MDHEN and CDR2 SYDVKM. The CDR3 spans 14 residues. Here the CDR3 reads CASRRTGSTYEQYF. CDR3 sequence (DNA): TGTGCCAGCAGACGGACAGGGTCCACCTACGAGCAGTACTTC.

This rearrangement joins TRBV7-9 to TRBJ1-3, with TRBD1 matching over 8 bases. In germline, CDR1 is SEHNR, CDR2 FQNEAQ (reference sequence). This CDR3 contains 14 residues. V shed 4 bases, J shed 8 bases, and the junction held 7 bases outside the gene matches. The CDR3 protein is CASSWTGLADTIYF. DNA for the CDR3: TGTGCCAGCAGCTGGACAGGGTTGGCGGACACCATATATTTT.

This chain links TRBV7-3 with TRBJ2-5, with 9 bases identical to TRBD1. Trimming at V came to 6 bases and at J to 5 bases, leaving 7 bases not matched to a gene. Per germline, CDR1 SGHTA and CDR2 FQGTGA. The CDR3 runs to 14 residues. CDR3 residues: CASSLAGTGETQYF. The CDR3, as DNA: TGTGCCAGCAGTTTGGCCGGGACAGGGGAGACCCAGTACTTC.

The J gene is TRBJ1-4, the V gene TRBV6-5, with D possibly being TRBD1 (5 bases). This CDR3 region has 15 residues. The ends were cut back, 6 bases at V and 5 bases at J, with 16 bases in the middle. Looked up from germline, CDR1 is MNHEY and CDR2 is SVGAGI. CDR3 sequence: CASSHGTDGNEKLFF. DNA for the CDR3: TGTGCCAGCAGCCACGGGACGGACGGGAATGAAAAACTGTTTTTT.

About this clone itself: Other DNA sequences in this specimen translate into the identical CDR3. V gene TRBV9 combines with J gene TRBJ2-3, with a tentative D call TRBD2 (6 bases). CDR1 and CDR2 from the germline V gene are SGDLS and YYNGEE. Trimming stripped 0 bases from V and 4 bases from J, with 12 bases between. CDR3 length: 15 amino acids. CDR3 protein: CASSVAGGVADTQYF. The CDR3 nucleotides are TGTGCCAGCAGCGTAGCCGGGGGAGTAGCAGATACGCAGTATTTT.

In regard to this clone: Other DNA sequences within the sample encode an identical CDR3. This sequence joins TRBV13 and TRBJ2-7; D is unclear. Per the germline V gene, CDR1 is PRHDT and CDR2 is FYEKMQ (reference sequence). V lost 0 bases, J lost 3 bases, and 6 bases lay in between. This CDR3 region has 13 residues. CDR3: CASSLGRDYEQYF. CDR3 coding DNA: TGTGCCAGCAGCTTAGGTCGAGACTACGAGCAGTACTTC.

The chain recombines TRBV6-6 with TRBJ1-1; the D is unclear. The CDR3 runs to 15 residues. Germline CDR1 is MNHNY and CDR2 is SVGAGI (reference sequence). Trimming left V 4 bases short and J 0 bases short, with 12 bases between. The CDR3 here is CASSWSEGLNTEAFF. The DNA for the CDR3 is TGTGCCAGCAGTTGGAGTGAGGGATTGAACACTGAAGCTTTCTTT.

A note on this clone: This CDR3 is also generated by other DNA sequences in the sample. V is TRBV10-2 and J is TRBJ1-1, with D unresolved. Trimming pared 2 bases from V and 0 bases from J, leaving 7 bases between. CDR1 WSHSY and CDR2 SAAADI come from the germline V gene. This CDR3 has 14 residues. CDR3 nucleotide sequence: TGCGCCAGCAGTGAGAGTTCGGTGAACACTGAAGCTTTCTTT. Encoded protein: CASSESSVNTEAFF.

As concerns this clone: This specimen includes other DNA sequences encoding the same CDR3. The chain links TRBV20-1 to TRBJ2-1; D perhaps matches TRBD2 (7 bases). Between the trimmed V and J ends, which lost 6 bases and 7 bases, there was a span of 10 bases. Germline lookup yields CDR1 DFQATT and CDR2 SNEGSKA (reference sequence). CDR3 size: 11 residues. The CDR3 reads CSARGGNEQFF. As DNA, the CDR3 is TGCAGTGCAAGGGGGGGGAATGAGCAGTTCTTC.